The clone carrying this T cell receptor (beta chain) was seen more than once but under ten times. Its cognate antigen is unknown. Template material for amplifying TCR beta CDR3 regions consisted of RNA transcripts. First-round RT-PCR with HTBI primers amplified the TCR CDR3 region. TCRdb processed the multiplex PCR reads anew with MiXCR; each CDR3 protein has one entry. The data hold about 600,000 distinct CDR3 sequences, with 16% observed a single time. Per the germline V gene, CDR1 is LNHDA and CDR2 is SQIVND (reference sequence). CDR3 length equals 17 residues. V shed 4 bases, J shed 4 bases, and the junction held 9 bases outside the gene matches. A NOSPECS grade of at least 4, a Clinical Activity Score of at least 3 and duration under 3 months were recorded in ophthalmopathy patients. The diagnoses drew upon clinical symptoms, serum thyroxine and TRAb, thyroid ultrasound and orbital computed tomography.

The data were obtained in a study of T cells in Graves' hyperthyroidism and ophthalmopathy. Study-level points and caveats: In the blood, most expanded thyroid clonotypes above 0.001 appeared as well.

The chain joins TRBV19 to TRBJ2-1; TRBD2 matches 11 bases. The receptor was isolated from a woman in her thirties or forties with Graves' ophthalmopathy. The specimen sequenced was blood. CDR3 DNA sequence: TGTGCCAGTAGTACGTTAGCGGGAGGGACATCGTACAATGAGCAGTTCTTC. This codes for CASSTLAGGTSYNEQFF.